This T cell receptor beta chain came from a study of T cells in Graves' hyperthyroidism and ophthalmopathy. Study-level information: Peripheral blood collection took place at initial diagnosis, before any treatment.

Of note for this clonotype: Its antigen is currently unknown.

Uncontrolled infections, other autoimmune diseases, pregnancy or lactation led to exclusion of patients. The study, taken as a whole, reports: For ophthalmopathy, model prediction preceded onset by a median 6.5 months. A model built on 13 V-J features separated ophthalmopathy from stable hyperthyroidism.

Amplification of TCR beta CDR3 regions used RNA as the template. In the first-round RT-PCR of the TCR CDR3, the HTBI primer set was used. TCRdb ran MiXCR on the multiplex PCR reads and lists one entry per CDR3 protein. The sample has around 190,000 distinct CDR3 sequences, less than 20% seen once. Trimming cost V 4 bases and J 6 bases; bases outside gene matches: 9. CDR1 and CDR2 from the germline V gene are SGHNT and YYREEE (reference sequence). CDR3 length equals 16 residues. The receptor was isolated from a woman in her forties or fifties with Graves' hyperthyroidism. This chain joins TRBV5-4 and TRBJ2-2; 10 bases are a match to TRBD2. The source material was blood. The chain's CDR3 is CASSQGAGGPAGELFF. In DNA, the CDR3 is TGTGCCAGCAGCCAGGGAGCGGGAGGGCCTGCCGGGGAGCTGTTTTTT. Full variable domain (remainder filled in from reference TRBV5-4 and TRBJ2-2): ETGVTQSPTHLIKTRGQQVTLRCSSQSGHNTVSWYQQALGQGPQFIFQYYREEENGRGNFPPRFSGLQFPNYSSELNVNALELDDSALYLCASSQGAGGPAGELFFGEGSRLTVL.